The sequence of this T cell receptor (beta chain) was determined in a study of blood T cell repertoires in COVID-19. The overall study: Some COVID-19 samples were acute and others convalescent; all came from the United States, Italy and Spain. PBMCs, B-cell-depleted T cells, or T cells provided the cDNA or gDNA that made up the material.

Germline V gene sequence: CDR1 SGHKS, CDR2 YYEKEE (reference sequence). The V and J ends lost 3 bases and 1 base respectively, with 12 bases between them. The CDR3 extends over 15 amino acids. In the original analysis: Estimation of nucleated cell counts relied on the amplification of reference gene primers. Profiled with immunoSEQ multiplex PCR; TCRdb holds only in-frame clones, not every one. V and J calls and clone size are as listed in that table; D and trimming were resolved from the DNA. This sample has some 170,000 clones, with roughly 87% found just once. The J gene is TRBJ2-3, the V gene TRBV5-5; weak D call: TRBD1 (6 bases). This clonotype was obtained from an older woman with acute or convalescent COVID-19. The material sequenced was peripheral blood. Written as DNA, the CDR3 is TGTGCCAGCAGCTCCCAGGGGCGTCGCACAGATACGCAGTATTTT. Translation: CASSSQGRRTDTQYF. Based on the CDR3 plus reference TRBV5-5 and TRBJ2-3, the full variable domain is DAGVTQSPTHLIKTRGQQVTLRCSPISGHKSVSWYQQVLGQGPQFIFQYYEKEERGRGNFPDRFSARQFPNYSSELNVNALLLGDSALYLCASSSQGRRTDTQYFGPGTRLTVL.